The entry below gives a single TCR beta chain sequence along with its context. The data stem from a study of blood T cell repertoires in COVID-19. Whole-study context: The United States, Italy and Spain were the sources of the acute and convalescent COVID-19 samples.

V lost 3 bases and J lost 0, with 11 bases in between. Per the germline V gene, CDR1 is MDHEN and CDR2 is SYDVKM. The CDR3 extends over 15 amino acids. The authors' processing: Amplifying reference gene primers gave estimates of nucleated cell counts. Only in-frame clones appear in the TCRdb table, and some are missing; sequencing was by immunoSEQ multiplex PCR. V and J calls and clone size are as listed in that table; D and trimming were resolved from the DNA. The table shows some 180,000 clones, with about 85% occurring only once. The receptor comes from a woman in her sixties or seventies with acute or convalescent COVID-19. Sample: peripheral blood. V is TRBV28 and J is TRBJ1-2; D is uncertain. For the CDR3, the DNA is TGTGCCAGCAGTTTTTTTGACACATCTAACTATGGCTACACCTTC. It specifies CASSFFDTSNYGYTF.